A single count supports the clone carrying this TCR beta chain. TCRdb's table, derived via immunoSEQ multiplex PCR, lists solely in-frame clones and lacks some. The profile shows approximately 400,000 clones, 85% to 95% of them singletons. The record originates from a study of shared T cell receptors in the human thymus. The CDR3 length is 16 residues. With 2 bases clipped from V and 2 bases from J, the junction kept 3 bases outside the gene matches. The V gene's germline CDR1 is SGDLS and CDR2 YYNGEE. The sample was thymocytes. This chain links TRBV9 with TRBJ2-3; TRBD2 aligns across 12 bases. The sequence derives from a human donor. The CDR3 DNA reads TGTGCCAGCAGCGTCGGACTAGCGGGACTCACAGATACGCAGTATTTT. Translating it yields CASSVGLAGLTDTQYF. The whole variable domain, filled in from reference TRBV9 and TRBJ2-3, reads DSGVTQTPKHLITATGQRVTLRCSPRSGDLSVYWYQQSLDQGLQFLIQYYNGEERAKGNILERFSAQQFPDLHSELNLSSLELGDSALYFCASSVGLAGLTDTQYFGPGTRLTVL.